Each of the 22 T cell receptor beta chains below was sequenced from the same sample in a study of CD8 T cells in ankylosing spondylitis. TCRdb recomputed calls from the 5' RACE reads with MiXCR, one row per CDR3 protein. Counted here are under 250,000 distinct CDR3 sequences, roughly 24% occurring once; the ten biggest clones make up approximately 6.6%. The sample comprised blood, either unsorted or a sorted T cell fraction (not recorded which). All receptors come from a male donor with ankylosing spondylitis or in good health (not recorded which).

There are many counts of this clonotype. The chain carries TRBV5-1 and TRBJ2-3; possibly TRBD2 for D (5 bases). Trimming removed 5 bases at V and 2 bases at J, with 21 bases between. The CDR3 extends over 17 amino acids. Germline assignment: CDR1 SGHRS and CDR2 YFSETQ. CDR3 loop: CASRPGERMVSTDTQYF. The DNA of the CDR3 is TGCGCCAGCAGGCCCGGAGAGCGGATGGTCTCCACAGATACGCAGTATTTT.

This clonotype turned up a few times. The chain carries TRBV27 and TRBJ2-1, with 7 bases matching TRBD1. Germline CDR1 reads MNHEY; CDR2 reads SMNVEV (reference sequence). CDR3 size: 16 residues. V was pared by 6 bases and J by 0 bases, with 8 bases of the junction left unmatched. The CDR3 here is CASRSDRASSYNEQFF. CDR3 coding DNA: TGTGCCAGCAGAAGCGACAGGGCCAGCTCCTACAATGAGCAGTTCTTC.

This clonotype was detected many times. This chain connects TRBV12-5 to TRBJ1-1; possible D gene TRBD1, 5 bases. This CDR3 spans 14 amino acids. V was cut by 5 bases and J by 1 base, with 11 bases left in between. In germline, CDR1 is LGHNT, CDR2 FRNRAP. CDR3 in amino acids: CASGLQGRNTEAFF. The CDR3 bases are TGTGCTAGTGGTCTGCAGGGCCGGAACACTGAAGCTTTCTTT.

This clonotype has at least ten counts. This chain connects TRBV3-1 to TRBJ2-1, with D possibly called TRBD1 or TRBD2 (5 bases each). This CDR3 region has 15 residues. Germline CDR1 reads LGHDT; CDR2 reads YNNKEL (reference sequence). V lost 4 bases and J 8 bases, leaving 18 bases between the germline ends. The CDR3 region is CASSLRWDGAYEQFF. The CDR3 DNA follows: TGTGCCAGCAGCCTAAGATGGGACGGCGCCTATGAGCAGTTCTTC.

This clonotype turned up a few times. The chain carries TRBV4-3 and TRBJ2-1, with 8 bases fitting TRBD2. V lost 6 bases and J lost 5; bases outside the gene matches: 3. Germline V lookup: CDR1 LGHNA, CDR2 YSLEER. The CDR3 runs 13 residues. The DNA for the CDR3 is TGCGCCAGCAGAGGCGGGAGGAACAATGAGCAGTTCTTC. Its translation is CASRGGRNNEQFF.

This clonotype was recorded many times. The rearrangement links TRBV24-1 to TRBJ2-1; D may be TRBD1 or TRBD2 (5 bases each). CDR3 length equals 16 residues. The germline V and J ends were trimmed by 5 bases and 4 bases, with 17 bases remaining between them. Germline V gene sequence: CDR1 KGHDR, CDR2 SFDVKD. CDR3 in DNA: TGTGCCACCAGTGCTGAGGGACCGGGATCTTACAATGAGCAGTTCTTC. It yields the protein CATSAEGPGSYNEQFF.

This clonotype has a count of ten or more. CDR3 loop: CASSWGVEWSNTGELFF. As DNA, the CDR3 is TGTGCCAGCAGCTGGGGTGTTGAGTGGTCGAACACCGGGGAGCTGTTTTTT. The chain has TRBV9 and TRBJ2-2; D call uncertain. The CDR3 is made up of 17 amino acids. Trimming stripped 4 bases from V and 0 bases from J, with 16 bases between. In germline, CDR1 is SGDLS, CDR2 YYNGEE.

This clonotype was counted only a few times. Here the CDR3 DNA reads TGCAGTGCCGCCGGGACCACCTACGAGCAGTACTTC. Protein sequence: CSAAGTTYEQYF. The chain employs TRBV20-1 and TRBJ2-7; the D call may be TRBD1 or TRBD2 (5 bases each). Germline V gives CDR1 DFQATT, CDR2 SNEGSKA (reference sequence). The CDR3 extends over 12 amino acids. Trimming stripped 6 bases from V and 2 bases from J, with 11 bases between.

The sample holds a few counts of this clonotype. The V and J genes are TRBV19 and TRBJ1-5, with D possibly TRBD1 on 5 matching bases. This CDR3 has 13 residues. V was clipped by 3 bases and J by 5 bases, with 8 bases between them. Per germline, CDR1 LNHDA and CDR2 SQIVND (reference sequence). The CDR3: CASSITGYQPQHF. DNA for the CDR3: TGTGCCAGTAGTATTACAGGTTATCAGCCCCAGCATTTT.

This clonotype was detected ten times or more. This CDR3 is CASRTVSGANVLTF. The CDR3 bases are TGTGCCAGCAGAACAGTCTCTGGGGCCAACGTCCTGACTTTC. The chain carries TRBV6-1 and TRBJ2-6; D remains unclear. The CDR3 runs to 14 residues. V was shortened by 6 bases and J by 0 bases, with 6 bases between the two germline ends. Germline V CDR1 and CDR2: MNHNS, SASEGT.

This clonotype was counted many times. The CDR3 here is CASRQGVSYEQYF. The CDR3 DNA sequence: TGTGCCAGCAGACAGGGGGTCTCCTACGAGCAGTACTTC. The rearrangement uses TRBV25-1 and TRBJ2-7; 8 bases map to TRBD1. CDR3 length: 13 residues. Germline V lookup: CDR1 MGHDK, CDR2 SYGVNS. Trimming took 6 bases from V and 0 from J; bases not matched to a gene: 1.

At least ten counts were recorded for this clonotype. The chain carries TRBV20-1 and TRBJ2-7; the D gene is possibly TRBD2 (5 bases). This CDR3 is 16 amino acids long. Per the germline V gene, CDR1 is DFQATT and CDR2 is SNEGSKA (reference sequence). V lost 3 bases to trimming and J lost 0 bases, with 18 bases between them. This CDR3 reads CSASMGSSRSSYEQYF. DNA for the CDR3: TGCAGTGCTAGTATGGGGAGTTCCAGGAGCTCCTACGAGCAGTACTTC.

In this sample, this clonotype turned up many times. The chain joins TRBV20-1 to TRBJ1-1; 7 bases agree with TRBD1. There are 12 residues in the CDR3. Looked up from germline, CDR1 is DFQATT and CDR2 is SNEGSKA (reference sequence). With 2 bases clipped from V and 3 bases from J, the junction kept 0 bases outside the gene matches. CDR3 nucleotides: TGCAGTGCTAGACAGGGGGACACTGAAGCTTTCTTT. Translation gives CSARQGDTEAFF.

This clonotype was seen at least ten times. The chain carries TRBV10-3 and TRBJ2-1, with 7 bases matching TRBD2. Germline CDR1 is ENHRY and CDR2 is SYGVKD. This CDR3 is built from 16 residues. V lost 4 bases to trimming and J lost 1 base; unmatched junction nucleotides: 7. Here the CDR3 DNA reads TGTGCCATCAGTGGGACGGGGCGGGAGTCCTACAATGAGCAGTTCTTC. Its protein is CAISGTGRESYNEQFF.

The CDR3 region is CSASGRALRDTQYF. The CDR3 DNA reads as TGCAGTGCTAGCGGGAGGGCCTTGAGAGATACGCAGTATTTT. The gene calls are TRBV20-1 and TRBJ2-3; 8 bases are shared with TRBD2. The V gene end was trimmed by 3 bases and the J gene end by 5 bases; junction bases not matched to a gene: 7. The CDR3 sequence is 14 residues long. Per the germline V gene, CDR1 is DFQATT and CDR2 is SNEGSKA (reference sequence).

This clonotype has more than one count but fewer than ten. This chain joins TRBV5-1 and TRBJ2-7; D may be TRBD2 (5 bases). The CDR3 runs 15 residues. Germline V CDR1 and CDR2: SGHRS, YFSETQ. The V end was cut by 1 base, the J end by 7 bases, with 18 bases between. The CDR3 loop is CASSLTRAFEGEQYF. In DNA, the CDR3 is TGCGCCAGCAGCTTGACTAGGGCTTTCGAGGGAGAGCAGTACTTC.

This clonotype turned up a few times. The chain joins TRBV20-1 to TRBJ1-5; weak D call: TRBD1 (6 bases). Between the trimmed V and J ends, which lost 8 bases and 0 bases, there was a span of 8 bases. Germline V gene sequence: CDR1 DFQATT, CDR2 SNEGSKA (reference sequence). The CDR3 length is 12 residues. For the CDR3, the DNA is TGCAGTACAGGGTATAGCAATCAGCCCCAGCATTTT. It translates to CSTGYSNQPQHF.

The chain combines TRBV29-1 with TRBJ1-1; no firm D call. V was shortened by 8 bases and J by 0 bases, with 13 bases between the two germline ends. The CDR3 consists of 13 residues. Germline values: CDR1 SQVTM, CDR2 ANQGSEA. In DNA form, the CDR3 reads TGCAGCTCTCAGTACGGCATGAACACTGAAGCTTTCTTT. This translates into CSSQYGMNTEAFF.

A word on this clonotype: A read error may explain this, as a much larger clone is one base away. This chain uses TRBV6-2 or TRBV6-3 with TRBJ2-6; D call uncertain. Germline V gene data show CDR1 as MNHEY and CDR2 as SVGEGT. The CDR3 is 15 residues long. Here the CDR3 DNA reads TGTGCCAGCAGTCCACCCCGATCTGTGGCCAACGTCCTGACTTTC. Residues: CASSPPRSVANVLTF.

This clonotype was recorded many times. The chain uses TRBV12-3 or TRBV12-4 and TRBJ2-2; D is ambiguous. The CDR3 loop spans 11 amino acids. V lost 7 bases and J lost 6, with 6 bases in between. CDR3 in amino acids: CASTRAGELFF. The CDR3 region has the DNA TGTGCCAGCACTAGGGCCGGGGAGCTGTTTTTT.

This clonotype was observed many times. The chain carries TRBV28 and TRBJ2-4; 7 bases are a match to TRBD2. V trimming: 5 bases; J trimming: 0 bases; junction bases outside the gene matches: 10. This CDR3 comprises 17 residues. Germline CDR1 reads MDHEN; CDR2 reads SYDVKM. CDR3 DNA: TGTGCCAGCAGTCGCGGGAGCTCGGGGGTAGCCAAAAACATTCAGTACTTC. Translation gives CASSRGSSGVAKNIQYF.

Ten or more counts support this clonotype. CDR3 DNA: TGTGCCAGCCGGCCAGATAGCAATCAGCCCCAGCATTTT. Translating gives CASRPDSNQPQHF. The chain employs TRBV12-3 or TRBV12-4 and TRBJ1-5; D gene uncertain. The CDR3 is 13 amino acids. Between the trimmed V and J ends, which lost 8 bases and 0 bases, there was a span of 8 bases.